The entry below describes one TCR beta chain. The authors' processing: Nucleated cell counts were estimated from reference gene primer amplification. Clones were sequenced by immunoSEQ multiplex PCR, and TCRdb holds only the in-frame ones, with some missing. The V and J calls and the clone size are those of that table, but D and trimming were determined from the DNA. The table shows about 300,000 clones, with about nine tenths occurring only once. Germline V lookup: CDR1 LGHDT, CDR2 YNNKEL (reference sequence). The CDR3 is made up of 13 amino acids. Between the trimmed V and J ends, which lost 6 bases and 1 base, there was a span of 9 bases. The sample comes from a study of blood T cell repertoires in COVID-19. Study-level background: Both acute and convalescent COVID-19 samples were obtained from the United States, Italy and Spain.

This sequence joins TRBV3-1 (or the pseudogene TRBV3-2) and TRBJ1-1, with D hard to call. The sequence derives from a woman aged 25 to 39 who had recovered from COVID-19. Material for sequencing was peripheral blood. The CDR3 loop reads CASRPAQNTEAFF. The CDR3 DNA reads TGTGCCAGCAGGCCTGCACAGAACACTGAAGCTTTCTTT.